This T cell receptor beta chain stems from a study of Ad26.COV2.S vaccination and SARS-CoV-2 variants. Whole-study context: Once or twice, 56 days apart, Ad26.COV2.S was delivered intramuscularly.

Using immunoSEQ multiplex PCR, the repertoire was profiled, and TCRdb retains in-frame clones only, with some absent. The top ten hold more than 1.5% of the sample, which has fewer than 400,000 clones, roughly 86% seen once. The CDR3 covers 16 residues. The V gene lost 2 bases and the J gene lost 4 bases, with 17 bases spanning the gap. Per the germline V gene, CDR1 is SGHTA and CDR2 is FQGNSA. As to treatment: around 19 received Ad26.COV2.S at low or high dose, single or two shots; several received placebo; per-sample allocation not given. Sampling happened 63 days after the first vaccine or placebo injection. Aged 18-55 years, donor was enrolled in Boston in the early 2020s. Vaccine was an Ad26 vector expressing Wuhan-strain SARS-CoV-2 spike.

The chain employs TRBV7-2 and TRBJ1-1, with D possibly matching TRBD1 (6 bases). The clonotype was recovered from a person between 18 and 59 years old who received the Ad26.COV2.S COVID-19 vaccine or a placebo. The sample in question was peripheral blood, obtained in a trial of Ad26.COV2.S vaccine versus placebo. The CDR3 here is CASSLRHGGASTEAFF. The CDR3 DNA sequence: TGTGCCAGCAGCTTAAGGCACGGGGGGGCGTCCACTGAAGCTTTCTTT.